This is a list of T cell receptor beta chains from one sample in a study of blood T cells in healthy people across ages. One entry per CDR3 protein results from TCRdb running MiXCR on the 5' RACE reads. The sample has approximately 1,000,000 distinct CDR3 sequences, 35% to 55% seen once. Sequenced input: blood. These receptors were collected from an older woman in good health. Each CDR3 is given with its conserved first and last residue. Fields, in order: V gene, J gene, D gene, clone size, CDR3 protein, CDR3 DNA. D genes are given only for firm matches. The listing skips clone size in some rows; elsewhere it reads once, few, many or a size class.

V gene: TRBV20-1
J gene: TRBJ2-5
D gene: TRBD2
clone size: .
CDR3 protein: CSASTSGSVQETQYF
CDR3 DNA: TGCAGTGCTAGCACTAGCGGGAGCGTCCAAGAGACCCAGTACTTC

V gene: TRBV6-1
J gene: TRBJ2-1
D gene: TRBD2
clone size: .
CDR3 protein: CASNLGLVGSNEQFF
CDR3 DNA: TGTGCCAGCAACCTGGGACTAGTGGGCTCCAATGAGCAGTTCTTC

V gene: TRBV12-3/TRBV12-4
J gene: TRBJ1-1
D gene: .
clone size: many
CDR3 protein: CASSLKVNTEAFF
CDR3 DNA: TGTGCCAGCAGTTTGAAAGTGAACACTGAAGCTTTCTTT

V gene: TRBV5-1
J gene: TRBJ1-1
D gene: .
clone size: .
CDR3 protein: CASSLAPGGGTEAFF
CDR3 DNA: TGCGCCAGCAGCTTGGCCCCGGGGGGTGGCACTGAAGCTTTCTTT

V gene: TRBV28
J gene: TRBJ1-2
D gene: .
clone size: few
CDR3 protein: CATFWGGIGSGYTF
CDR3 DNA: TGTGCCACCTTCTGGGGAGGGATCGGTTCGGGCTACACCTTC

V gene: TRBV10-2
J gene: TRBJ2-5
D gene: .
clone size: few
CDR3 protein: CASSEVAWSQYF
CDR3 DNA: TGCGCCAGCAGTGAGGTTGCTTGGTCCCAGTACTTC

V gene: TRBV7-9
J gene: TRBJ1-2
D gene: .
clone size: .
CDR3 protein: CASSFLGPSNGYTF
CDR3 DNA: TGTGCCAGCAGCTTTCTAGGCCCGAGCAATGGCTACACCTTC

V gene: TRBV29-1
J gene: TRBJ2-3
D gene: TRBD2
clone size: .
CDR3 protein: CSVEGLAGNTDTQYF
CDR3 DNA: TGCAGCGTTGAAGGACTAGCGGGGAACACAGATACGCAGTATTTT

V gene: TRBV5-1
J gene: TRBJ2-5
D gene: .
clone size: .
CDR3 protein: CASSAYGTSWTQYF
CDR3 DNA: TGCGCCAGCAGCGCGTACGGGACCTCATGGACCCAGTACTTC

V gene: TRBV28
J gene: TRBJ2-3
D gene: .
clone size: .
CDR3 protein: CASSTSGADTQYF
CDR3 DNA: TGTGCCAGCAGCACATCGGGTGCAGATACGCAGTATTTT

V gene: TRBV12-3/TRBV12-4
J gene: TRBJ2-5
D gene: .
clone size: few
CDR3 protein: CASSLNYREQYF
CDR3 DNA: TGTGCCAGCAGTTTGAACTACCGAGAGCAGTACTTC

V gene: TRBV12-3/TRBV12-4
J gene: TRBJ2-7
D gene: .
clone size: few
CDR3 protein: CASSFTWGATYEQYF
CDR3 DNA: TGTGCCAGCAGTTTTACTTGGGGAGCGACCTACGAGCAGTACTTC

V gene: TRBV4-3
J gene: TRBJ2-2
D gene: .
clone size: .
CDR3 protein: CASSQVRGGTGNTGELFF
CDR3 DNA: TGCGCCAGCAGCCAAGTGCGAGGAGGTACAGGGAACACCGGGGAGCTGTTTTTT

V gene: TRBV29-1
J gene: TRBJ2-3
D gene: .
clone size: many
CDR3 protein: CSAQGSPDTQYF
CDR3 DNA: TGCAGCGCGCAGGGTTCCCCAGATACGCAGTATTTT

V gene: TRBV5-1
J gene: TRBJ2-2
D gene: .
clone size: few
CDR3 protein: CASSFQGNTGELFF
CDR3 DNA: TGCGCCAGCAGCTTTCAGGGAAACACCGGGGAGCTGTTTTTT

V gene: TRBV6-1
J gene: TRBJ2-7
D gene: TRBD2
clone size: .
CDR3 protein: CASSYPGLAGGQYF
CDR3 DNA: TGTGCCAGCAGCTATCCGGGACTAGCGGGAGGGCAGTACTTC

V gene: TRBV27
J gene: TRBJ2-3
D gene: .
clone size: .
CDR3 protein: CACSLSLPNNADTQYF
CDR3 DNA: TGTGCCTGCAGTTTATCGCTCCCTAATAATGCGGATACGCAGTATTTT

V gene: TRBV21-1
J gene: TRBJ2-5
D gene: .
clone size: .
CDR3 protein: CASSSPSRRETQYF
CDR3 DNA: TGTGCCAGCAGCAGCCCGTCTCGGCGGGAGACCCAGTACTTC

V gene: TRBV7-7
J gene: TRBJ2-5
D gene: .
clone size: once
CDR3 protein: CASSLGPPRTQYF
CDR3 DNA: TGTGCCAGCAGCTTAGGACCTCCGAGGACCCAGTACTTC

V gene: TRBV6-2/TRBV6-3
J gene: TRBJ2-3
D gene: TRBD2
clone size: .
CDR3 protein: CASRGTRGPDTQYF
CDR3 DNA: TGTGCCAGCAGAGGGACTAGAGGGCCAGATACGCAGTATTTT

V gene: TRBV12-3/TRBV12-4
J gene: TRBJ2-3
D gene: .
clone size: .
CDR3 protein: CASTEGVAQYF
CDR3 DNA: TGTGCCAGCACCGAGGGGGTAGCGCAGTATTTT

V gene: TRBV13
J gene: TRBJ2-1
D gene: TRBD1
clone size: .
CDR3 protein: CASSLERDRVGDEQFF
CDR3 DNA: TGTGCCAGCAGCTTAGAGAGAGACAGGGTGGGCGATGAGCAGTTCTTC

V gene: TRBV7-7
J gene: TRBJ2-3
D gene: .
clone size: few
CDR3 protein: CASSLGDTSTDTQYF
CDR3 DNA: TGTGCCAGCAGCTTAGGGGATACTAGCACAGATACGCAGTATTTT

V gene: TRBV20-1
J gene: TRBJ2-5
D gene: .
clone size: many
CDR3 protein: CSARDDGETQYF
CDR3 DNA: TGCAGTGCTAGAGACGATGGGGAGACCCAGTACTTC

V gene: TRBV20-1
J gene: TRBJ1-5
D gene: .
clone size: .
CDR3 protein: CSAGPYSNQPQHF
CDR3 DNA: TGCAGTGCCGGCCCCTATAGCAATCAGCCCCAGCATTTT

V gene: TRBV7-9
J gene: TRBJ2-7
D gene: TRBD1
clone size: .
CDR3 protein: CASSGGDRIISYEQYF
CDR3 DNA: TGTGCCAGCAGCGGAGGGGACAGGATAATTTCCTACGAGCAGTACTTC

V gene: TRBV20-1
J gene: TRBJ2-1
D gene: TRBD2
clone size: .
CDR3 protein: CSAKGLADHNEQFF
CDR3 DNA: TGCAGTGCAAAAGGACTAGCGGACCACAATGAGCAGTTCTTC

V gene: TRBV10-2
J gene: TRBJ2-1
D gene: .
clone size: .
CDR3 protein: CASKPTRGEQFF
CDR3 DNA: TGCGCCAGCAAACCAACTAGGGGAGAGCAGTTCTTC

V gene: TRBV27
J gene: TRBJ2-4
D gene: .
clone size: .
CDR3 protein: CASSPARNIQYF
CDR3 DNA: TGTGCCAGCAGCCCCGCAAGAAACATTCAGTACTTC

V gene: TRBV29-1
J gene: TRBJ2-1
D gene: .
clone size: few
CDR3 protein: CSVLGRGNEQFF
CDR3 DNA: TGCAGCGTTTTGGGACGGGGCAATGAGCAGTTCTTC

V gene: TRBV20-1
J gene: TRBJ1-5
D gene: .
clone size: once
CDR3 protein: CSARDRVEPNQPQHF
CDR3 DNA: TGCAGTGCTAGAGATCGGGTGGAGCCAAATCAGCCCCAGCATTTT

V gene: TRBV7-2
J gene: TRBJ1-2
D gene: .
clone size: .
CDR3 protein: CASSSPDNPYGYTF
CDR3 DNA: TGTGCCAGCAGCAGCCCGGACAACCCCTATGGCTACACCTTC

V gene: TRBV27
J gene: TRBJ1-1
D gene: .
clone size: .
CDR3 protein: CASSLFQGNTEAFF
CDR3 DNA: TGTGCCAGCAGTTTATTTCAGGGCAACACTGAAGCTTTCTTT

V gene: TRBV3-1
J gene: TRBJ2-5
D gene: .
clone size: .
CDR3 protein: CASSQWGVGIQETQYF
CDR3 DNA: TGTGCCAGCAGCCAGTGGGGAGTGGGGATTCAAGAGACCCAGTACTTC

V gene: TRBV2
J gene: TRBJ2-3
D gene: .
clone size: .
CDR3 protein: CASSAGAGPTDTQYF
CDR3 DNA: TGTGCCAGCAGTGCCGGGGCGGGGCCCACAGATACGCAGTATTTT

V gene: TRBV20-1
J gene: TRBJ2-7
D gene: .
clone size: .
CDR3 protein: CSARGLGLNYEQYF
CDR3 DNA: TGCAGTGCTCGTGGACTGGGACTGAATTACGAGCAGTACTTC

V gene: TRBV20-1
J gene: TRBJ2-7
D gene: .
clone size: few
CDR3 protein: CSARDPVGGYEQYF
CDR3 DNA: TGCAGTGCTAGAGATCCCGTAGGGGGGTACGAGCAGTACTTC

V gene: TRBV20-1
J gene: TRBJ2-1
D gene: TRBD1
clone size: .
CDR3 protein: CSARDTQGAGSDEQFF
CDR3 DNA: TGCAGTGCTAGAGATACGCAGGGGGCAGGTTCGGATGAGCAGTTCTTC

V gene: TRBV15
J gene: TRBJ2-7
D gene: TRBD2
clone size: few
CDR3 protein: CATSGTSSYEQYF
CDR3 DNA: TGTGCCACCTCAGGGACTAGCTCCTACGAGCAGTACTTC

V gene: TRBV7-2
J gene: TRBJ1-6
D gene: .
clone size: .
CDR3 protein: CASSNSGMSYNSPLHF
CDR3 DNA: TGTGCCAGCAGTAATTCAGGGATGTCCTATAATTCACCCCTCCACTTT

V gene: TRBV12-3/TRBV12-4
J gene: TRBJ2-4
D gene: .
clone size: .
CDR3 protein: CASGGFTWDIQYF
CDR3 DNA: TGTGCCAGCGGGGGTTTTACGTGGGACATTCAGTACTTC

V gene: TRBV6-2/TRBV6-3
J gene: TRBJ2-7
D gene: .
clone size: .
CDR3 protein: CASSYPDTFRTYEQYF
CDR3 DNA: TGTGCCAGCAGTTACCCCGACACTTTCCGTACCTACGAGCAGTACTTC

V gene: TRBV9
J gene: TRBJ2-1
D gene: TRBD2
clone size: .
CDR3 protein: CASSETSGKHVEQFF
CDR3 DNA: TGTGCCAGCAGCGAGACTAGCGGGAAGCATGTTGAGCAGTTCTTC

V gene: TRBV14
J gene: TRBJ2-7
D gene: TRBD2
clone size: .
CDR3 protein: CASSQDLAGPSYEQYF
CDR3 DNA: TGTGCCAGCAGCCAAGATCTAGCGGGACCCTCCTACGAGCAGTACTTC

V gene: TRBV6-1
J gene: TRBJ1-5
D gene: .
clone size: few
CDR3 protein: CASSESGRVGNQPQHF
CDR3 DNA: TGTGCCAGCAGTGAAAGTGGCAGGGTAGGCAATCAGCCCCAGCATTTT

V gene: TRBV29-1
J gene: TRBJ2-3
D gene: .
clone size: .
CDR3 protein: CSVERGSADTQYF
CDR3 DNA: TGCAGCGTTGAGCGGGGCTCCGCAGATACGCAGTATTTT

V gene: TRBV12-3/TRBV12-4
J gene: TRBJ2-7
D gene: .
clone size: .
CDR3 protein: CASSLTSFGEQYF
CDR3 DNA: TGTGCCAGCAGTTTAACTAGTTTTGGCGAGCAGTACTTC

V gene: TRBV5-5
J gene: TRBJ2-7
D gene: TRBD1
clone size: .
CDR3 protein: CASSRDSLTYEQYF
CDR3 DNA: TGTGCCAGCAGTCGGGACAGTCTTACCTACGAGCAGTACTTC

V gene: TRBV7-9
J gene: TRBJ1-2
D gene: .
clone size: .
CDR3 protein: CASSLAGAGGYTF
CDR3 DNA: TGTGCCAGCAGCCTGGCAGGGGCGGGAGGCTACACCTTC

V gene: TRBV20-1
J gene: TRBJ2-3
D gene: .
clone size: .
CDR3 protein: CSASDLTTDTQYF
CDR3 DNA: TGCAGTGCTAGTGACTTAACGACAGATACGCAGTATTTT

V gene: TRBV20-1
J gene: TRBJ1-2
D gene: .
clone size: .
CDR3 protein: CSASLPNYGYTF
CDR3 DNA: TGCAGTGCTAGTCTACCTAACTATGGCTACACCTTC

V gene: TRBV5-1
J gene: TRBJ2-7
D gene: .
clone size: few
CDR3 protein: CASSFRDGGSYEQYF
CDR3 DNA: TGCGCCAGCAGCTTCCGGGACGGAGGATCCTACGAGCAGTACTTC